This T cell receptor (beta chain) was retrieved from a study of regulatory and conventional T cells in breast cancer (dated by TCRdb to the mid-2010s). The cysteine opens and the phenylalanine closes a CDR3 of 15 amino acids. Only the CDR3 DNA is retained, 45 bases long and in frame from the first base. From the germline V gene, CDR1 is SGHVS and CDR2 is FQNEAQ. V is shortened by 3 bases, J by 2 bases, and the region joining them spans 14 bases. To prepare the library, PCR was applied. Instrument used: Illumina MiSeq. The public sequencing data were trimmed at Q25 with fastp and processed into clonotypes with MiXCR by TCRdb, which kept only in-frame beta chains. Merged by CDR3 protein, the rows form single entries marked with the most common genes and DNA. The sample data list some 9,900 distinct CDR3 sequences, and about 35% of these were observed just once. The ten most abundant clones make up around 5.9% of the sample.

About this clonotype: The antigen it binds to is not known. It has no much larger one-base neighbor in the sample; base qualities were not kept.

The clonotype originates from a male donor in good health. The specimen was conventional T cells from blood. This chain joins TRBV7-8 to TRBJ2-7; the D segment might be TRBD1 or TRBD2, since each matches 5 bases. The base sequence is TGTGCCAGCAGCTTTAGGGACGCAAAGACCTACGAGCAGTACTTC. This translates into CASSFRDAKTYEQYF. The full variable domain, completed from the reference TRBV7-8 and TRBJ2-7 proteins outside the CDR3, reads GAGVSQSPRYKVAKRGQDVALRCDPISGHVSLFWYQQALGQGPEFLTYFQNEAQLDKSGLPSDRFFAERPEGSVSTLKIQRTQQEDSAVYLCASSFRDAKTYEQYFGPGTRLTVT.